What follows are 30 T cell receptor beta chains derived from one specimen sequenced in a study of blood T cell repertoires in COVID-19. Sequencing used immunoSEQ multiplex PCR; TCRdb keeps in-frame clones, though not all of them. This table has over 120,000 clones, 80% to 90% appearing once. Sequenced material: peripheral blood. The source of these receptors is a man in his 60s with active or convalescent COVID-19.

The genes are TRBV28 and TRBJ2-7, with 15 bases that match TRBD2. The CDR3 loop spans 17 amino acids. The germline gives CDR1 MDHEN, CDR2 SYDVKM. The ends lost 5 bases at V and 3 bases at J; junction bases unmatched: 8. The CDR3 bases are TGTGCCAGCAGTCTCTCAGGGACTAGCGGGGGGAGCTACGAGCAGTACTTC. As protein: CASSLSGTSGGSYEQYF.

V gene TRBV10-3 combines with J gene TRBJ2-6, with D tentatively TRBD2 (7 bases). V was clipped by 2 bases and J by 0 bases, with 14 bases between them. The CDR3 runs to 18 residues. Germline CDR1 reads ENHRY; CDR2 reads SYGVKD. DNA of the CDR3: TGTGCCATCAGTGAGCCCCGGGGGGCGAGCTCTGGGGCCAACGTCCTGACTTTC. This translates into CAISEPRGASSGANVLTF.

The chain carries TRBV9 and TRBJ1-5; 8 bases fit TRBD1. The CDR3 has 18 residues. The ends lost 3 bases at V and 0 bases at J; junction bases unmatched: 11. Germline CDR1 and CDR2: SGDLS and YYNGEE. CDR3: CASSGTDREDNSNQPQHF. The CDR3 DNA reads as TGTGCCAGCAGCGGAACGGACAGGGAAGATAATAGCAATCAGCCCCAGCATTTT. Drawing the rest from reference TRBV9 and TRBJ1-5, the complete variable domain is DSGVTQTPKHLITATGQRVTLRCSPRSGDLSVYWYQQSLDQGLQFLIQYYNGEERAKGNILERFSAQQFPDLHSELNLSSLELGDSALYFCASSGTDREDNSNQPQHFGDGTRLSIL.

This rearrangement joins TRBV4-2 to TRBJ2-5; 8 bases agree with TRBD1. V shed 4 bases and J 1 base; nucleotides not matched to a gene: 2. The V gene's germline CDR1 is LGHNA and CDR2 YNFKEQ. This CDR3 has 14 residues. The CDR3 sequence is CASSPGQGQETQYF. The CDR3 coding sequence is TGTGCCAGCAGCCCAGGACAGGGCCAAGAGACCCAGTACTTC.

The chain has TRBV28 and TRBJ2-5, with 7 bases aligning to TRBD1. Per the germline V gene, CDR1 is MDHEN and CDR2 is SYDVKM. V was pared by 6 bases and J by 2 bases, with 9 bases of the junction left unmatched. The CDR3 contains 15 residues. CDR3 coding DNA: TGTGCCAGCAGCCCAGACCGACAGGGACAAGAGACCCAGTACTTC. Its translation: CASSPDRQGQETQYF.

The chain joins TRBV2 to TRBJ2-5, with TRBD1 matching 9 bases. J lost 0 bases, V lost 6 bases, and 5 bases had no gene match. Germline V gene sequence: CDR1 SNHLY, CDR2 FYNNEI. The CDR3 consists of 15 residues. In nucleotides, the CDR3 is TGTGCCAGCAGCCTGACAGGGGGGGACCAAGAGACCCAGTACTTC. It translates to CASSLTGGDQETQYF.

In its sample, this clone was seen once. The rearrangement links TRBV7-3 to TRBJ2-3, with TRBD2 matching over 9 bases. J lost 4 bases, V lost 2 bases, and 7 bases had no gene match. Germline assignment: CDR1 SGHTA and CDR2 FQGTGA. This CDR3 has 16 amino acids. The DNA of the CDR3 is TGTGCCAGCAGCTTACAGGCGGGGGGGCTCCCAGATACGCAGTATTTT. This translates into CASSLQAGGLPDTQYF. Filled out from reference TRBV7-3 and TRBJ2-3, the complete variable domain reads GAGVSQTPSNKVTEKGKYVELRCDPISGHTALYWYRQSLGQGPEFLIYFQGTGAADDSGLPNDRFFAVRPEGSVSTLKIQRTERGDSAVYLCASSLQAGGLPDTQYFGPGTRLTVL.

The chain has TRBV2 and TRBJ1-5; 7 bases align to TRBD1. V lost 6 bases and J lost 7; bases outside the gene matches: 6. Germline CDR1 reads SNHLY; CDR2 reads FYNNEI. The CDR3 length is 13 residues. Written as DNA, the CDR3 is TGTGCCAGCAGGACAGGGAGGAACCAGCCCCAGCATTTT. Translating it yields CASRTGRNQPQHF.

The rearrangement uses TRBV6-8 and TRBJ1-5, with no clear D. The CDR3 consists of 13 residues. V was clipped by 4 bases and J by 1 base, with 5 bases between them. From germline, CDR1 is MNHGY and CDR2 SAAAGT. As DNA, the CDR3 is TGTGCCAGCAGTTCTAGGAGCAATCAGCCCCAGCATTTT. Protein: CASSSRSNQPQHF.

The chain recombines TRBV6-5 with TRBJ1-2; tentatively, D is TRBD1 (6 bases). This CDR3 contains 13 residues. With 6 bases removed from V and 4 bases from J, the gap between germline ends came to 12 bases. Germline-derived CDR1 and CDR2 are MNHEY and SVGAGI. CDR3 coding DNA: TGTGCCAGCAGAATACAGGGCGGCTATGGCTACACCTTC. This encodes CASRIQGGYGYTF.

Only a few counts were recorded for this clone. V usage is TRBV28 and J usage is TRBJ1-3, with 8 bases matching TRBD1. The V segment lost 3 bases and the J segment 7 bases; nucleotides outside the gene matches: 2. CDR1 and CDR2 from the germline V gene are MDHEN and SYDVKM. The CDR3 covers 13 residues. DNA of the CDR3: TGTGCCAGCAGTTTGGACAGGGCGAACACCATATATTTT. It is translated as CASSLDRANTIYF. The variable domain in full, with the rest retrieved from reference TRBV28 and TRBJ1-3, is DVKVTQSSRYLVKRTGEKVFLECVQDMDHENMFWYRQDPGLGLRLIYFSYDVKMKEKGDIPEGYSVSREKKERFSLILESASTNQTSMYLCASSLDRANTIYFGEGSWLTVV.

The gene calls are TRBV27 and TRBJ2-5, with 7 bases identical to TRBD1. V dropped 6 bases and J dropped 8; count of bases not matched to a gene: 12. The CDR3 covers 14 residues. In germline, CDR1 is MNHEY, CDR2 SMNVEV (reference sequence). CDR3 DNA: TGTGCCAGCAGCCTACAACAGGGGCTGGGAACCCAGTACTTC. Translating gives CASSLQQGLGTQYF.

The chain uses TRBV3-1 (or the pseudogene TRBV3-2) and TRBJ2-3; TRBD2 matches at 9 bases. The germline V gene encodes CDR1 LGHDT and CDR2 YNNKEL (reference sequence). The CDR3 runs to 15 residues. Unmatched junction bases numbered 9, after V lost 4 bases and J lost 7 bases. The CDR3 nucleotides read TGTGCCAGCAGCCCCTTAGCGGGGGCAGGTCATACGCAGTATTTT. Protein product: CASSPLAGAGHTQYF.

This clone was counted a single time. The J gene is TRBJ1-2, the V gene TRBV6-5, with TRBD1 identical over 8 bases. Germline values: CDR1 MNHEY, CDR2 SVGAGI. V lost 4 bases to trimming and J lost 7 bases; unmatched junction nucleotides: 5. CDR3 size: 13 residues. The CDR3 DNA is TGTGCCAGCAGTTTACAGGGGGTCCGTGGCTACACCTTC. Amino acid sequence: CASSLQGVRGYTF.

The genes are TRBV6-5 and TRBJ1-1, with D perhaps matching TRBD1 (5 bases). Trimming cost V 6 bases and J 5 bases, with 13 bases left between them. CDR3 length: 13 amino acids. The V gene's germline CDR1 is MNHEY and CDR2 SVGAGI. The CDR3 DNA follows: TGTGCCAGCAGGACTTACCAGGGAACTGAAGCTTTCTTT. The encoded protein is CASRTYQGTEAFF.

The chain carries TRBV28 and TRBJ1-2; the D gene is possibly TRBD1 (6 bases). Germline loops: CDR1 MDHEN, CDR2 SYDVKM. This CDR3 contains 13 residues. V shed 4 bases and J shed 8 bases, with 14 bases lying between them. CDR3 sequence (DNA): TGTGCCAGCAGTTCGGACAGAAGTCGGGGCTACACCTTC. The encoded protein is CASSSDRSRGYTF.

This clone was recorded a few times. The chain uses TRBV5-4 and TRBJ2-7; the D gene is possibly TRBD2 (6 bases). CDR1 and CDR2 from the germline V gene are SGHNT and YYREEE (reference sequence). CDR3 length equals 16 residues. V gave up 3 bases and J gave up 7 bases, with 23 bases separating them. The CDR3 coding sequence is TGTGCCAGCAGCTCCGGTGGAAGACTAGGGTCTGGGGAGCAGTACTTC. Translation: CASSSGGRLGSGEQYF.

Points on this clone: Other DNA sequences within the sample encode an identical CDR3. The genes are TRBV2 and TRBJ2-6; 12 bases are shared with TRBD2. CDR1 is SNHLY and CDR2 is FYNNEI in the germline V gene. This CDR3 region has 16 residues. J gave up 4 bases and V 5 bases, and 3 bases lay outside the gene matches. CDR3 amino acids: CASSLAGGSGANVLTF. Written as DNA, the CDR3 is TGTGCCAGCAGTCTAGCGGGAGGGTCAGGGGCCAACGTCCTGACTTTC. Using reference TRBV2 and TRBJ2-6 for the parts outside the CDR3, the full variable domain is EPEVTQTPSHQVTQMGQEVILRCVPISNHLYFYWYRQILGQKVEFLVSFYNNEISEKSEIFDDQFSVERPDGSNFTLKIRSTKLEDSAMYFCASSLAGGSGANVLTFGAGSRLTVL.

The gene calls are TRBV7-8 and TRBJ2-3, with 9 bases fitting TRBD2. CDR1 and CDR2 from the germline V gene are SGHVS and FQNEAQ. The CDR3 consists of 16 residues. V lost 2 bases and J lost 2; bases outside the gene matches: 5. The CDR3 loop is CASSLRGTSNTDTQYF. As DNA, the CDR3 is TGTGCCAGCAGCTTAAGAGGGACTAGCAACACAGATACGCAGTATTTT.

The chain employs TRBV7-8 and TRBJ2-5; 12 nucleotides align to TRBD2. The CDR3 length is 14 residues. Per the germline V gene, CDR1 is SGHVS and CDR2 is FQNEAQ. Trimming removed 5 bases from V and 8 bases from J; junction bases left unmatched: 6. The CDR3 nucleotides are TGTGCCAGCAGCCCGATGACTAGCGGGGGCACCCAGTACTTC. Its translation: CASSPMTSGGTQYF.

The chain has TRBV2 and TRBJ2-3, with TRBD2 matching 7 bases. The CDR3 runs to 15 residues. From germline, CDR1 is SNHLY and CDR2 FYNNEI. J gave up 2 bases and V 6 bases, and 8 bases lay outside the gene matches. Here the CDR3 reads CASRYSGTITDTQYF. For the CDR3, the DNA is TGTGCCAGCAGATACAGCGGGACTATCACAGATACGCAGTATTTT. Full variable domain (outside the CDR3, taken from reference TRBV2 and TRBJ2-3): EPEVTQTPSHQVTQMGQEVILRCVPISNHLYFYWYRQILGQKVEFLVSFYNNEISEKSEIFDDQFSVERPDGSNFTLKIRSTKLEDSAMYFCASRYSGTITDTQYFGPGTRLTVL.

The rearrangement joins TRBV6-5 to TRBJ2-7; TRBD2 aligns across 8 bases. This CDR3 spans 14 amino acids. Per germline, CDR1 MNHEY and CDR2 SVGAGI. V was pared by 7 bases and J by 5 bases, with 10 bases of the junction left unmatched. In DNA, the CDR3 is TGTGCCAGCAATTCCGGGACTAGGACTGACGAGCAGTACTTC. The encoded protein is CASNSGTRTDEQYF.

The chain has TRBV5-4 and TRBJ2-7, with 8 nucleotides matching TRBD1. V was pared by 4 bases and J by 4 bases, with 13 bases of the junction left unmatched. This CDR3 is 16 amino acids long. Germline values: CDR1 SGHNT, CDR2 YYREEE (reference sequence). The CDR3 DNA is TGTGCCAGCAGCAGGTTCACAGGGGGTTTCTCTTACGAGCAGTACTTC. As protein: CASSRFTGGFSYEQYF.

The V call is TRBV7-2, the J call TRBJ1-2; D possibly corresponds to TRBD1 (5 bases). This CDR3 spans 13 amino acids. Germline CDR1 reads SGHTA; CDR2 reads FQGNSA. V was pared by 1 base and J by 6 bases, with 9 bases between. This chain's CDR3 is CASSLVVGDGYTF. DNA of the CDR3: TGTGCCAGCAGCTTAGTGGTAGGGGATGGCTACACCTTC.

This sequence joins TRBV7-2 and TRBJ2-2; D unclear. Germline V gene lookup returns CDR1 SGHTA and CDR2 FQGNSA. Trimming removed 0 bases from V and 8 bases from J, with 10 bases in between. There are 14 residues in the CDR3. The CDR3 reads CASSLAVGRGELFF. The CDR3 region has the DNA TGTGCCAGCAGCTTAGCTGTGGGCCGAGGGGAGCTGTTTTTT.

CDR3 region: CAIGREQETQYF. CDR3 DNA sequence: TGTGCCATCGGGCGGGAACAAGAGACCCAGTACTTC. The chain recombines TRBV10-3 with TRBJ2-5; maybe TRBD2 (6 bases). Germline lookup yields CDR1 ENHRY and CDR2 SYGVKD. With 8 bases removed from V and 2 bases from J, the gap between germline ends came to 9 bases. The CDR3 has 12 residues.

The V gene is TRBV24-1, the J gene TRBJ1-5, with 9 nucleotides matching TRBD1. This CDR3 has 17 amino acids. Germline CDR1 and CDR2: KGHDR and SFDVKD. After removal of 3 bases from V and 6 bases from J, the junction contained 11 bases not matched to a gene. The CDR3 is CATSDTVYGTGTQPQHF. As DNA, the CDR3 is TGTGCCACCAGTGATACTGTTTATGGGACAGGGACTCAGCCCCAGCATTTT.

The chain joins TRBV28 to TRBJ2-3; perhaps TRBD2 as D (5 bases). The CDR3 extends over 15 amino acids. Germline loops: CDR1 MDHEN, CDR2 SYDVKM. V lost 2 bases and J 1 base, leaving 10 bases between the germline ends. In DNA form, the CDR3 reads TGTGCCAGCAGTTTAGGGCGGGCCGGCACAGATACGCAGTATTTT. It codes for CASSLGRAGTDTQYF.

This chain joins TRBV18 and TRBJ1-5; D uncertain. This CDR3 is built from 13 residues. Trimming pared 3 bases from V and 5 bases from J, leaving 8 bases between. In germline, CDR1 is KGHSH, CDR2 LQKENI. The CDR3 spells CASSPQAHQPQHF. DNA of the CDR3: TGTGCCAGCTCACCCCAAGCCCATCAGCCCCAGCATTTT.

The chain recombines TRBV18 with TRBJ1-3, with D uncertain. From germline, CDR1 is KGHSH and CDR2 LQKENI. Trimming cost V 3 bases and J 8 bases, with 20 bases left between them. The CDR3 loop spans 16 amino acids. The CDR3 loop is CASSPAAGSLRDTIYF. The CDR3, as DNA: TGTGCCAGCTCACCCGCCGCGGGCTCCCTCCGAGACACCATATATTTT.